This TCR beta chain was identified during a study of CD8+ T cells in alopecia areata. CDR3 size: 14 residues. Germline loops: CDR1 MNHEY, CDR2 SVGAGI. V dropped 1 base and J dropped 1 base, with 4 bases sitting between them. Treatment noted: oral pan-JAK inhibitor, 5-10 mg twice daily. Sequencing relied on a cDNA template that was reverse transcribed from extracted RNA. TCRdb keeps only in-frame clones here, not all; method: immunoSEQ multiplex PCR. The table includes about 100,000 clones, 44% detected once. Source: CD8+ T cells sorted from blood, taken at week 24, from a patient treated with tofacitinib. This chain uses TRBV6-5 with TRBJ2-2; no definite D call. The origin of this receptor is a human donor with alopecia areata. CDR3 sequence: CASSYFRNTGELFF. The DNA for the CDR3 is TGTGCCAGCAGTTACTTTAGGAACACCGGGGAGCTGTTTTTT.